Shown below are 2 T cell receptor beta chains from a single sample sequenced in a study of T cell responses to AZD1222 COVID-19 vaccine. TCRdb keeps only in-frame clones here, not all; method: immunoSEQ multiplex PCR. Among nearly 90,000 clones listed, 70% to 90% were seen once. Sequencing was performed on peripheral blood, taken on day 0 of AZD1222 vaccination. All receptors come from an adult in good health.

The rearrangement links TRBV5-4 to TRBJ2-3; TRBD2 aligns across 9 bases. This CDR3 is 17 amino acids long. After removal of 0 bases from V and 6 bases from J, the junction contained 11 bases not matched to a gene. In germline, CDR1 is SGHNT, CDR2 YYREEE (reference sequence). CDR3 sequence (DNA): TGTGCCAGCAGCTTGGACCCGGGACTAGCCCCGGGCGATACGCAGTATTTT. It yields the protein CASSLDPGLAPGDTQYF.

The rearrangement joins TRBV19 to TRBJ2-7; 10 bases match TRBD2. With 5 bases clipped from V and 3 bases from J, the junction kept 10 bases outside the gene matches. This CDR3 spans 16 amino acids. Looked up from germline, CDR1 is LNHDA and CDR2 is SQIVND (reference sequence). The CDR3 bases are TGTGCCAGTAGTGACCCCGGGACTAGCGCGAACTACGAGCAGTACTTC. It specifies CASSDPGTSANYEQYF.